This record covers a single T cell receptor (beta chain). These data are taken from a study of CDR3 diversity in severe acne. V gave up 0 bases and J gave up 13 bases, with 16 bases separating them. CDR3 length: 15 residues. The V gene's germline CDR1 is MGHRA and CDR2 YSYEKL. TCRdb re-analysed the PCR reads in MiXCR, keeping a single row per CDR3 protein. The sample lists some 90,000 distinct CDR3 sequences; roughly half were seen once. This sequence originates from a male donor in good health, serving as a control. The sample comprised blood. The chain couples TRBV4-1 to TRBJ1-6, with D perhaps matching TRBD1 (5 bases). The CDR3 loop is CASSQDRDGNFPLHF. DNA for the CDR3: TGCGCCAGCAGCCAAGACCGGGACGGAAATTTCCCCCTCCACTTT.